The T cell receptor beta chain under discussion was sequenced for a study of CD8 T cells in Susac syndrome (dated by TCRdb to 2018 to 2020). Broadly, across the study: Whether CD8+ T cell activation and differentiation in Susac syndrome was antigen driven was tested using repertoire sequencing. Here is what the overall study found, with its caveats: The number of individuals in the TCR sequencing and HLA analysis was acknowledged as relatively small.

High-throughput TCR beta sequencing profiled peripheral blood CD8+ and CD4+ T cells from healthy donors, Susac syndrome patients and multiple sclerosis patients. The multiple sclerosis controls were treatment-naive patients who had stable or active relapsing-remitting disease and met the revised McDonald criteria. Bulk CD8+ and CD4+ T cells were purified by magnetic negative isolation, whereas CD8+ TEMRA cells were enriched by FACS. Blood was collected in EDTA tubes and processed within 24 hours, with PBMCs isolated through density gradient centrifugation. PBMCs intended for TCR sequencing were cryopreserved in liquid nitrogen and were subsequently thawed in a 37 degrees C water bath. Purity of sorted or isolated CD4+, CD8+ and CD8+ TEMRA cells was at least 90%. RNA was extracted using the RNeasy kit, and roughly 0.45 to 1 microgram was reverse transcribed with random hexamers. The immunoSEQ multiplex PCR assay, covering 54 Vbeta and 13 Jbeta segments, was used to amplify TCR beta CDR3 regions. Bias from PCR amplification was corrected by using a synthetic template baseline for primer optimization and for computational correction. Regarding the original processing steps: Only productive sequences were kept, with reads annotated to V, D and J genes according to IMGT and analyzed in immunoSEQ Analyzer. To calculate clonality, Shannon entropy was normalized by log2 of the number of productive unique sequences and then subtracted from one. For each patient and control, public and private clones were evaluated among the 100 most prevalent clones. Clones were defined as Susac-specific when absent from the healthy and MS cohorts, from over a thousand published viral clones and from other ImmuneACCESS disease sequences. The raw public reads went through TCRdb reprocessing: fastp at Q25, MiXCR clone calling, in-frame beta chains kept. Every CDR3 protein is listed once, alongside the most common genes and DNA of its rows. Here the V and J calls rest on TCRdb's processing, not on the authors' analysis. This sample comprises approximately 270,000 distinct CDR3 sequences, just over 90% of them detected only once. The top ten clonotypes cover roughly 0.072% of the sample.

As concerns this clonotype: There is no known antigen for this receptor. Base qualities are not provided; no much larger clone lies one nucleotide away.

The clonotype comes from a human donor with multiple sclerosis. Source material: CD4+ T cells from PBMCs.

The sequence in DNA is TGTGCCAGCAGTTCGCTACAGGGGGCGCTTACCCATGGCTACACCTTC. Translated, it reads CASSSLQGALTHGYTF. Recombination joined TRBV27 with TRBJ1-2; 9 nucleotides in the junction match TRBD1. The CDR3 starts with the cysteine, ends with the phenylalanine, and has 16 residues. The kept DNA is CDR3 alone, 48 bases in frame from the first base. CDR1 MNHEY and CDR2 SMNVEV are derived from the germline V gene (reference sequence). Relative to germline, V is missing 4 bases and J is missing 6 bases, with 12 bases of the junction outside any gene match.